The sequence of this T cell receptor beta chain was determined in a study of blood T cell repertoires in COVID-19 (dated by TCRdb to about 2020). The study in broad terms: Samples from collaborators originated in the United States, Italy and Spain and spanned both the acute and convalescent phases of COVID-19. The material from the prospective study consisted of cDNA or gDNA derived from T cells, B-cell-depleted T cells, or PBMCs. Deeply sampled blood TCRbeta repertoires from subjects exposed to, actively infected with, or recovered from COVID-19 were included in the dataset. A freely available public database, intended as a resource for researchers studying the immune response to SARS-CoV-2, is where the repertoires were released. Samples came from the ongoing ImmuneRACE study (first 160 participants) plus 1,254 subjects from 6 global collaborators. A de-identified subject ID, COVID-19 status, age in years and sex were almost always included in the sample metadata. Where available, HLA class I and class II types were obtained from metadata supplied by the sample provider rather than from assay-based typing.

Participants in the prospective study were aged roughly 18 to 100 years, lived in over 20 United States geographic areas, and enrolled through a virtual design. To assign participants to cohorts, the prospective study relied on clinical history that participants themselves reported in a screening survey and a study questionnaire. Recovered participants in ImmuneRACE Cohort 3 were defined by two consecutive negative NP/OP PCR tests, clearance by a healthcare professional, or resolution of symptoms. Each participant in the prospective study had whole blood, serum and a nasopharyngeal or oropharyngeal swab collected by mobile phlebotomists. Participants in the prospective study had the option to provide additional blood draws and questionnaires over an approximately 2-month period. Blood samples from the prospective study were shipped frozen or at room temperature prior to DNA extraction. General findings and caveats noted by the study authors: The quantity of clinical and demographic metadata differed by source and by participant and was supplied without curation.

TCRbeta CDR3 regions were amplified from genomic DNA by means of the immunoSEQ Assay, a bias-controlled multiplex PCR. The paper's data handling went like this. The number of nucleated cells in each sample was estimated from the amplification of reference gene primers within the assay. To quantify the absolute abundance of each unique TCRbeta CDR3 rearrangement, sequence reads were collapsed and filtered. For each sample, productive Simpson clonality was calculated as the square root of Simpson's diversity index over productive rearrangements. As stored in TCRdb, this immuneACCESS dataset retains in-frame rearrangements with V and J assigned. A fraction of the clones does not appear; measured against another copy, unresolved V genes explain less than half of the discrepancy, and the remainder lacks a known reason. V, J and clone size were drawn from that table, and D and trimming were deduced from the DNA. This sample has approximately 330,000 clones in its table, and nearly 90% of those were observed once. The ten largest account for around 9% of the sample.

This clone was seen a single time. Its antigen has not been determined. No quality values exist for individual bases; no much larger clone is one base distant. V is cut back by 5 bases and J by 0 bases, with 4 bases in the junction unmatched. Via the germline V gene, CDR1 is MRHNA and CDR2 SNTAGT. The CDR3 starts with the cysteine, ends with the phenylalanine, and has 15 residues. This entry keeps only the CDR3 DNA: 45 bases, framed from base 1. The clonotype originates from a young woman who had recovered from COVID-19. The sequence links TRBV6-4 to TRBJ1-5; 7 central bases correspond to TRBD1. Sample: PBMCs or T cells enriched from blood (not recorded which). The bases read TGTGCCAGCAGTCCCGACAGGGATAGCAATCAGCCCCAGCATTTT. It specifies CASSPDRDSNQPQHF.